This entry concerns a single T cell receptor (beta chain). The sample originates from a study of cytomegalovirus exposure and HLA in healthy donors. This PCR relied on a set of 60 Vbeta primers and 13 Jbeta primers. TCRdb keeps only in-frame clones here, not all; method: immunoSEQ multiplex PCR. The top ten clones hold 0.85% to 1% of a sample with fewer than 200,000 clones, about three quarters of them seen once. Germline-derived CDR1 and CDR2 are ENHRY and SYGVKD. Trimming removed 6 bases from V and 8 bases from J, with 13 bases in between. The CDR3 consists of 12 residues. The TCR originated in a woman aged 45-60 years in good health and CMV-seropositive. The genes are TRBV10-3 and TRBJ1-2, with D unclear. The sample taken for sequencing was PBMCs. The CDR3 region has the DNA TGTGCCATCAGAATATCCCCTGGCGGCTACACCTTC. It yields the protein CAIRISPGGYTF.